Following are 4 T cell receptor beta chains from one sample sequenced in a study of T cell responses to AZD1222 COVID-19 vaccine. Repertoires were generated with immunoSEQ multiplex PCR, while TCRdb's copy carries only in-frame clones and drops some. Counted here are tens of thousands of clones, around 84% occurring once; the ten biggest clones make up roughly an eighth. The material was peripheral blood, obtained on day 0 of AZD1222 vaccination. All receptors derive from an adult in good health.

The chain combines TRBV6-6 with TRBJ1-5, with D tentatively TRBD1 (6 bases). V was pared by 6 bases and J by 2 bases, with 11 bases between. This CDR3 has 14 residues. CDR1 and CDR2 (germline): MNHNY, SVGAGI (reference sequence). The CDR3 loop is CASRSPGGNQPQHF. The CDR3 nucleotides read TGTGCCAGCAGATCCCCAGGGGGCAATCAGCCCCAGCATTTT.

The chain uses TRBV28 and TRBJ2-3; the D call may be TRBD1 or TRBD2 (6 bases each). The CDR3 has 15 residues. Germline V CDR1 and CDR2: MDHEN, SYDVKM. Trimming took 4 bases from V and 0 from J, leaving 11 bases between them. CDR3 amino acids: CASSWGASSTDTQYF. The CDR3 nucleotides read TGTGCCAGCAGTTGGGGGGCCAGCAGCACAGATACGCAGTATTTT.

The CDR3, as DNA: TGCAGCGTTGAAGAGGGGGGGGCCAGAAACTACAATGAGCAGTTCTTC. Residues: CSVEEGGARNYNEQFF. The chain combines TRBV29-1 with TRBJ2-1; possibly TRBD2 for D (7 bases). This CDR3 spans 16 amino acids. V lost 0 bases, J lost 3 bases, and 15 bases lay in between. Germline lookup yields CDR1 SQVTM and CDR2 ANQGSEA.

The V call is TRBV9, the J call TRBJ2-5; 11 nucleotides line up with TRBD2. The CDR3 runs to 15 residues. Germline V CDR1 and CDR2: SGDLS, YYNGEE. Trimming took 0 bases from V and 5 from J; bases not matched to a gene: 3. CDR3 sequence: CASSVGASGGETQYF. CDR3 in DNA: TGTGCCAGCAGCGTAGGAGCTAGCGGGGGGGAGACCCAGTACTTC.